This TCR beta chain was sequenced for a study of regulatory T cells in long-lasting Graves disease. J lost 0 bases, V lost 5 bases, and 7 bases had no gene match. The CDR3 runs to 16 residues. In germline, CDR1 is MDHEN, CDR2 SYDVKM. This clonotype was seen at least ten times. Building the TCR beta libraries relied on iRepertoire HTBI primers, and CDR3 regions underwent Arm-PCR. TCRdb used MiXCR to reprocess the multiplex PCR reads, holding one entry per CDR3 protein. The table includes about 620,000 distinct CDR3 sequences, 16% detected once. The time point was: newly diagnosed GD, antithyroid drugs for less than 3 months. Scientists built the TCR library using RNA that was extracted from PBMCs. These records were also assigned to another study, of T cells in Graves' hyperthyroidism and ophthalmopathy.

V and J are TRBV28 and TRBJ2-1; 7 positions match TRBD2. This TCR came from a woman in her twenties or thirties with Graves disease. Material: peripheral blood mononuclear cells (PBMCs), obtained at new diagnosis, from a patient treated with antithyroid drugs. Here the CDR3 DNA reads TGTGCCAGCAGTCCCCCAAGCGGGAACTCCTACAATGAGCAGTTCTTC. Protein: CASSPPSGNSYNEQFF.